The T cell receptor beta chain described here comes from a study of blood T cells in healthy people across ages. The study drew donors from healthy Caucasian individuals in Russia aged roughly 6 to 90. Donors gave around 10 milliliters of peripheral blood apiece. A second PCR of 7 to 11 cycles used a sample-barcoded 5' primer and a J-beta primer mix. Paired-end reads containing CDR3 totaled no fewer than 3 million for each sample. TCRdb fed the 5' RACE reads into MiXCR, producing one record per CDR3 protein. Of 1,800,000 or so distinct CDR3 sequences detected, 30% to 40% appear once; the ten largest clones hold more than 20%. The CDR3 sequence is 15 residues long. J was trimmed by 9 bases and V by 3 bases; bases with no gene match: 10. The germline CDR1 and CDR2 sequences are SEHNR and FQNEAQ (reference sequence).

The receptor's source is a human donor in good health. This chain uses TRBV7-9 with TRBJ2-1; 8 bases align to TRBD2. Sequencing used blood. CDR3 in amino acids: CASSFEGGRYGEQFF. The CDR3 coding sequence is TGTGCCAGCAGCTTCGAAGGCGGGAGGTACGGTGAGCAGTTCTTC.